The source of this T cell receptor beta chain is a study of T cells in localized non-small cell lung cancer. Sequenced by immunoSEQ multiplex PCR; TCRdb stores in-frame clones only, minus some. The data contain tens of thousands of clones, approximately 90% of them seen just once; the ten biggest clones take up about 4%. Comment on this clone: Its antigen is not known.

The study, taken as a whole, reports: Median detection of top 100 tumor clones in adjacent lung was 57 clones. Of the tissues analyzed, uninvolved adjacent lung showed maximal T cell clonality, greater than tumor. Because only a single region of the tumor was sequenced, heterogeneity remains possible.

Germline CDR1 is SGHVS and CDR2 is FQNEAQ. J lost 7 bases, V lost 5 bases, and 6 bases had no gene match. CDR3 length equals 13 residues. The TCR was taken from a female donor aged 60 or older with stage II squamous cell lung carcinoma. The rearrangement uses TRBV7-8 and TRBJ1-2; 8 positions match TRBD1. Sample: peripheral blood, taken before any cancer treatment. The CDR3 DNA follows: TGTGCCAGCAGCCCTCGGACAGGGTTTGGCTACACCTTC. Residues: CASSPRTGFGYTF.